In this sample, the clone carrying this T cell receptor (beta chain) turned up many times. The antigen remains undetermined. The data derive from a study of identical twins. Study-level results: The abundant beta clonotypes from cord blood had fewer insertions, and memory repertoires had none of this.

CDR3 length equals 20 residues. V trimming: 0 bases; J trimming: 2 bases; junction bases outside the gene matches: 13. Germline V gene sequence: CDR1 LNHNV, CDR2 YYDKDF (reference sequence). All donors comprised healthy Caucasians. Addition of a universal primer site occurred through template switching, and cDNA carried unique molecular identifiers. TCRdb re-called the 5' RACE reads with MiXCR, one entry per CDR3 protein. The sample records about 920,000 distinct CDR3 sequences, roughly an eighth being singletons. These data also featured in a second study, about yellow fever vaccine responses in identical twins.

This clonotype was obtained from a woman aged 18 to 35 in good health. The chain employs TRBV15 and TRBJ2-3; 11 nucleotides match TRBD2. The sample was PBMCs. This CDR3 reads CATSRDSLIPSGGNTDTQYF. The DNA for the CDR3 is TGTGCCACCAGCAGAGATAGTCTAATCCCTAGCGGGGGGAACACAGATACGCAGTATTTT.